The sequence of this T cell receptor (beta chain) was determined in a study of blood T cell repertoires in COVID-19. Sequencing was performed with immunoSEQ multiplex PCR; in TCRdb, only in-frame clones are kept and a portion is missing. In the table there are more than 150,000 clones, 90% to 95% of which are singletons. Germline loops: CDR1 LNHDA, CDR2 SQIVND (reference sequence). The CDR3 sequence is 14 residues long. Trimming at V came to 1 base and at J to 5 bases, leaving 2 bases not matched to a gene. The origin of this receptor is a man aged 50 to 60 with acute or convalescent COVID-19. The sample taken for sequencing was peripheral blood. V and J are TRBV19 and TRBJ2-1; 7 nucleotides agree with TRBD1. The CDR3 protein is CASSIAGGDNEQFF. The CDR3 coding sequence is TGTGCCAGTAGTATAGCAGGGGGAGACAATGAGCAGTTCTTC.